This TCR beta chain was identified in a study of patients and donors after allogeneic stem cell transplantation. V shed 3 bases, J shed 2 bases, and the junction held 4 bases outside the gene matches. The CDR3 is made up of 14 amino acids. Germline V lookup: CDR1 LGHDT, CDR2 YNNKEL (reference sequence). TCRdb redid the calling of the RT-PCR reads with MiXCR, one entry per CDR3 protein. The sample yields approximately 250,000 distinct CDR3 sequences, 11% to 15% seen once. The receptor's source is a human donor who was either an allogeneic HSCT recipient or a stem cell or donor lymphocyte infusion donor (not recorded which). It is not recorded whose cells these are; they may come from a transplant donor. Sequencing was done on a sample of blood, either unsorted or a sorted T cell fraction (not recorded which). The chain joins TRBV3-1 to TRBJ2-7, with 7 bases matching TRBD2. CDR3 in amino acids: CASSQLAEAYEQYF. The CDR3 DNA reads as TGTGCCAGCAGCCAGCTAGCGGAAGCCTACGAGCAGTACTTC.